The clone carrying this T cell receptor beta chain was found many times. The antigen is undetermined. The sample is drawn from a study of identical twins. Whole-study results and caveats: An excess of low generation probability was shown by twin-shared out-of-frame alpha sequences.

TCRdb passed the 5' RACE reads through MiXCR, listing each CDR3 protein once. In the table there are roughly 540,000 distinct CDR3 sequences, 22% of which are singletons. The trim removed 2 bases at V and 4 bases at J, leaving 0 bases unmatched. Looked up from germline, CDR1 is MRHNA and CDR2 is SNTAGT. CDR3 size: 14 residues. These data were also reused for a study on T cells expressing NK-cell markers. That work states: Underlying the TCR beta repertoires were sorted CD3+CD56+NKG2C+, CD3+CD56+NKG2C- and CD3+CD56-NKG2C+ T cells. These same clonotypes (in a handful of donors) also led the CD3+CD56-NKG2C+ fraction.

This clonotype was sampled from a woman aged 18 to 35 in good health. This chain links TRBV6-4 with TRBJ2-2; 8 bases match TRBD2. Material for sequencing was CD4+ T cells sorted from blood. CDR3 amino acids: CASSDGTSTGELFF. The CDR3 DNA sequence: TGTGCCAGCAGTGACGGGACTAGCACCGGGGAGCTGTTTTTT.